One sample yielded the 13 T cell receptor beta chains listed below, sequenced in a study of memory CD4+ T cells and cytomegalovirus serostatus. This table comes from immunoSEQ multiplex PCR, and its TCRdb copy is limited to in-frame clones, with some not included. The sample holds 45,000 to 60,000 clones; 80% are singletons and the top ten take approximately 1.4%. The sort gate was single viable CD3+CD4+CD8-CD45RO+ cells for memory CD4+ T cells. Source material: memory CD4+ T cells from blood. Source of these receptors: an adult in good health and CMV-seropositive.

This clone is labeled as medium-sized. This chain uses TRBV21-1 with TRBJ1-1. TRBV21-1 is deemed a pseudogene. The CDR3 runs to 14 residues. The CDR3 region is CASSKAGSQTEAFF. The CDR3 nucleotides read TGTGCCAGCAGCAAAGCAGGCAGTCAGACTGAAGCTTTCTTT.

V is TRBV5-1 and J is TRBJ1-4; no clear D gene. V lost 0 bases and J 8 bases, leaving 14 bases between the germline ends. The CDR3 spans 15 residues. Germline loops: CDR1 SGHRS, CDR2 YFSETQ. CDR3 DNA: TGCGCCAGCAGCTTGGGTAGCTCCAACGTAGAAAAACTGTTTTTT. It yields the protein CASSLGSSNVEKLFF.

The V and J genes are TRBV12-5 and TRBJ1-4; perhaps TRBD1 as D (5 bases). Trimming pared 3 bases from V and 4 bases from J, leaving 12 bases between. The CDR3 is made up of 15 amino acids. Per the germline V gene, CDR1 is LGHNT and CDR2 is FRNRAP. The CDR3 DNA reads as TGTGCTAGTGGTTTCGGGACGGTACTTAATGAAAAACTGTTTTTT. Protein sequence: CASGFGTVLNEKLFF.

This rearrangement joins TRBV28 to TRBJ1-5, with D hard to call. V lost 8 bases and J 4 bases, leaving 9 bases between the germline ends. Germline V gene data show CDR1 as MDHEN and CDR2 as SYDVKM. CDR3 length equals 12 residues. In DNA form, the CDR3 reads TGTGCCAGCGGTGCTGGGAATCAGCCCCAGCATTTT. It codes for CASGAGNQPQHF.

This clone was seen a few times. This rearrangement joins TRBV20-1 to TRBJ1-1; D perhaps matches TRBD1 (6 bases). This CDR3 region has 11 residues. Germline V gene lookup returns CDR1 DFQATT and CDR2 SNEGSKA (reference sequence). The V gene lost 2 bases and the J gene lost 8 bases, with 9 bases spanning the gap. The CDR3 DNA is TGCAGTGCTAGAACAGGGCTCGAAGCTTTCTTT. Translation: CSARTGLEAFF.

The rearrangement joins TRBV2 to TRBJ2-4; 8 positions match TRBD2. In germline, CDR1 is SNHLY, CDR2 FYNNEI. CDR3 size: 15 residues. The V gene end was trimmed by 7 bases and the J gene end by 5 bases; junction bases not matched to a gene: 10. CDR3 loop: CASTPSGRGQNIQYF. CDR3 coding DNA: TGTGCCAGCACCCCCAGCGGGAGAGGCCAAAACATTCAGTACTTC.

The chain is built from TRBV5-1 and TRBJ1-1; the D is unclear. The CDR3 spans 15 residues. Germline V gene sequence: CDR1 SGHRS, CDR2 YFSETQ. Trimming shortened V by 0 bases and J by 1 base, and 10 bases separated the two germline ends. CDR3 DNA sequence: TGCGCCAGCAGCTTGGAAGGCAGACAGAACACTGAAGCTTTCTTT. This sequence encodes CASSLEGRQNTEAFF.

A word on this clone: One end of the junction fails to match germline, which may point to a read error. The V gene is TRBV2, the J gene TRBJ1-2; TRBD1 might be the D (5 bases). Germline assignment: CDR1 SNHLY and CDR2 FYNNEI. This CDR3 is 13 amino acids long. This CDR3 reads CASSEAEWGGRYF. DNA of the CDR3: TGTGCCAGCAGTGAAGCAGAGTGGGGCGGTCGGTACTTC.

The rearrangement links TRBV5-6 to TRBJ1-2; unclear D gene. This CDR3 comprises 14 residues. With 5 bases removed from V and 9 bases from J, the gap between germline ends came to 20 bases. Germline lookup yields CDR1 SGHDT and CDR2 YYEEEE. CDR3 in amino acids: CASRNIGPLGSYTF. CDR3 nucleotide sequence: TGTGCCAGCAGAAATATCGGGCCTCTGGGAAGCTACACCTTC. The variable domain in full, completed from reference TRBV5-6 and TRBJ1-2, reads DAGVTQSPTHLIKTRGQQVTLRCSPKSGHDTVSWYQQALGQGPQFIFQYYEEEERQRGNFPDRFSGHQFPNYSSELNVNALLLGDSALYLCASRNIGPLGSYTFGSGTRLTVV.

This chain links TRBV7-8 with TRBJ2-1, with 7 bases matching TRBD2. CDR1 and CDR2 from the germline V gene are SGHVS and FQNEAQ. This CDR3 is 16 amino acids long. J was trimmed by 1 base and V by 3 bases; bases with no gene match: 6. CDR3 in amino acids: CASSFSAGESYNEQFF. In DNA, the CDR3 is TGTGCCAGCAGCTTCTCTGCGGGGGAGTCCTACAATGAGCAGTTCTTC.

This clone came up a few times. The rearrangement uses TRBV4-1 and TRBJ2-7; D is unclear. Germline assignment: CDR1 MGHRA and CDR2 YSYEKL. V lost 0 bases and J 2 bases, leaving 8 bases between the germline ends. The CDR3 extends over 14 amino acids. CDR3 coding DNA: TGCGCCAGCAGCCAAGATTGGGCAGCCTACGAGCAGTACTTC. Translation gives CASSQDWAAYEQYF.

The rearrangement joins TRBV14 to TRBJ1-1, with 7 bases matching TRBD1. The germline V gene encodes CDR1 SGHDN and CDR2 FVKESK. The CDR3 sequence is 15 residues long. Unmatched junction bases numbered 8, after V lost 1 base and J lost 6 bases. The CDR3 nucleotides are TGTGCCAGCAGCCAAGGACAGGGTGCAGAATCTGAAGCTTTCTTT. It specifies CASSQGQGAESEAFF.

The CDR3 nucleotides read TGTGCCTGTGCCGGCCAGCCCATCAGGGAGCAGTTCTTC. This translates into CACAGQPIREQFF. The rearrangement links TRBV28 to TRBJ2-1; D is undetermined. The CDR3 runs 13 residues. Trimming took off 11 bases at V and 10 bases at J, with 21 bases between the two ends. Germline V gene lookup returns CDR1 MDHEN and CDR2 SYDVKM.